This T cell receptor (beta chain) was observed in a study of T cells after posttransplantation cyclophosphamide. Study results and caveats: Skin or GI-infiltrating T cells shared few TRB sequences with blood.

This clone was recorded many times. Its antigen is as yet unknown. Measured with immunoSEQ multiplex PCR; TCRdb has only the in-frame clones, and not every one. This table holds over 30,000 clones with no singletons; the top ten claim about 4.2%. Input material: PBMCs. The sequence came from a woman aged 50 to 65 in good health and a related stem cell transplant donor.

The CDR3 region is CASSAPDRGHSPLHF. For the CDR3, the DNA is TGTGCCAGCAGTGCCCCCGACAGGGGGCATTCACCCCTCCACTTT. This chain uses TRBV6-8 with TRBJ1-6; 10 positions match TRBD1. The ends lost 5 bases at V and 8 bases at J; junction bases unmatched: 6. This CDR3 is built from 15 residues. Germline CDR1 MNHGY, CDR2 SAAAGT.